The 26 T cell receptor beta chains below were found in one sample sequenced in a study of graft-versus-host responses after intestinal transplantation. Using immunoSEQ multiplex PCR, the repertoire was profiled, and TCRdb retains in-frame clones only, with some absent. The data contain 130,000 to 150,000 clones, about 93% of them singletons. For these receptors, no antigen is known. Here the sequenced sample was unstimulated CD4+ T cells sorted from spleen or lymph node cells, taken before intestinal transplant. These receptors all come from a human donor who received an intestinal transplant.

This sequence joins TRBV6-1 and TRBJ2-1; 13 bases fit TRBD2. CDR1 is MNHNS and CDR2 is SASEGT in the germline V gene. Germline trimming cut 6 bases from V and 8 bases from J; bases unmatched to any gene: 7. The CDR3 contains 15 residues. CDR3: CASRLAGGPGDEQFF. Here the CDR3 DNA reads TGTGCCAGCAGACTAGCGGGAGGGCCGGGGGATGAGCAGTTCTTC.

This clone occurred a few times. The chain is built from TRBV5-4 and TRBJ2-3; D gene ambiguous. CDR1 SGHNT and CDR2 YYREEE come from the germline V gene (reference sequence). CDR3 length: 13 amino acids. V was cut by 0 bases and J by 2 bases, with 4 bases left in between. This chain's CDR3 is CASSLDFTDTQYF. CDR3 bases: TGTGCCAGCAGCTTGGACTTCACAGATACGCAGTATTTT.

This rearrangement joins TRBV27 to TRBJ2-1, with D possibly being TRBD2 (6 bases). Germline CDR1 MNHEY, CDR2 SMNVEV (reference sequence). There are 15 residues in the CDR3. Trimming cost V 6 bases and J 4 bases, with 16 bases left between them. The CDR3 sequence is CASRARDWYYNEQFF. The CDR3 coding sequence is TGTGCCAGCAGAGCCCGGGACTGGTATTACAATGAGCAGTTCTTC.

The chain couples TRBV5-1 to TRBJ2-7, with D possibly TRBD1 on 5 matching bases. Trimming left V 2 bases short and J 1 base short, with 10 bases between. Germline CDR1 SGHRS, CDR2 YFSETQ. CDR3 length: 14 residues. The CDR3 DNA sequence: TGCGCCAGCAGCTTAGGACACATTTCCTACGAGCAGTACTTC. Its protein is CASSLGHISYEQYF.

The gene calls are TRBV5-1 and TRBJ1-4; unclear D gene. Germline CDR1 SGHRS, CDR2 YFSETQ. The CDR3 has 13 amino acids. V was pared by 4 bases and J by 8 bases, with 12 bases between. CDR3: CASSKELDEKLFF. Written as DNA, the CDR3 is TGCGCCAGCAGCAAGGAACTTGACGAAAAACTGTTTTTT.

The rearrangement joins TRBV6-1 to TRBJ2-3; D remains unclear. Germline lookup yields CDR1 MNHNS and CDR2 SASEGT. This CDR3 has 12 amino acids. V gave up 6 bases and J gave up 2 bases, with 6 bases separating them. This CDR3 reads CASRLITDTQYF. The DNA for the CDR3 is TGTGCCAGCAGACTTATCACAGATACGCAGTATTTT.

The J gene is TRBJ1-3, the V gene TRBV29-1; TRBD1 might be the D (5 bases). Germline V gene data show CDR1 as SQVTM and CDR2 as ANQGSEA. V lost 6 bases and J 2 bases, leaving 17 bases between the germline ends. The CDR3 extends over 15 amino acids. Written as DNA, the CDR3 is TGCAGCGTCACCTACCCGGGGGTTACTGGAAACACCATATATTTT. Its translation: CSVTYPGVTGNTIYF.

The V and J genes are TRBV5-1 and TRBJ2-7; 11 bases line up with TRBD2. The CDR3 totals 16 residues. The V and J ends lost 3 bases and 5 bases, in that order; junction bases with no gene match: 10. Germline assignment: CDR1 SGHRS and CDR2 YFSETQ. CDR3: CASSSTSGSSKNEQYF. Written as DNA, the CDR3 is TGCGCCAGCAGCTCAACTAGCGGGAGCTCTAAGAACGAGCAGTACTTC.

This chain joins TRBV30 and TRBJ2-2; 10 positions agree with TRBD2. The V segment lost 0 bases and the J segment 6 bases; nucleotides outside the gene matches: 13. Germline V CDR1 and CDR2: GTSNPN, SVGIG (reference sequence). The CDR3 contains 18 residues. The CDR3 is CAWSVIAGGSLSAGELFF. CDR3 sequence (DNA): TGTGCCTGGAGTGTCATAGCGGGAGGTTCCCTCAGTGCCGGGGAGCTGTTTTTT.

The V gene is TRBV7-2, the J gene TRBJ2-7; D not certain. Germline V lookup: CDR1 SGHTA, CDR2 FQGNSA. This CDR3 is 18 amino acids long. V dropped 0 bases and J dropped 0 bases, with 18 bases sitting between them. The CDR3 loop is CASSLAHVNRLSSYEQYF. In DNA, the CDR3 is TGTGCCAGCAGCTTAGCGCACGTAAACAGACTTAGCTCCTACGAGCAGTACTTC.

This clone has a single count. The chain joins TRBV15 to TRBJ2-3; TRBD2 might be the D (7 bases). CDR1 is LNHNV, CDR2 YYDKDF, per germline (reference sequence). The CDR3 spans 16 residues. The ends were cut back, 0 bases at V and 1 base at J, with 11 bases in the middle. CDR3 region: CATSREGGGGTDTQYF. CDR3 coding DNA: TGTGCCACCAGCAGAGAAGGGGGGGGCGGCACAGATACGCAGTATTTT.

The CDR3 nucleotides read TGTGCCAGCAGTTCAAAAGGGGTAAACACCGGGGAGCTGTTTTTT. It encodes CASSSKGVNTGELFF. The chain carries TRBV6-5 and TRBJ2-2; possibly TRBD1 for D (5 bases). Trimming took off 4 bases at V and 2 bases at J, with 11 bases between the two ends. Germline-derived CDR1 and CDR2 are MNHEY and SVGAGI. This CDR3 region has 15 residues.

The gene calls are TRBV6-5 and TRBJ1-3; TRBD1 matches 8 bases. Germline CDR1 reads MNHEY; CDR2 reads SVGAGI. V dropped 5 bases and J dropped 0; count of bases not matched to a gene: 3. The CDR3 has 15 residues. CDR3 nucleotides: TGTGCCAGCAGTAAAGGACAGGGCTCTGGAAACACCATATATTTT. Residues: CASSKGQGSGNTIYF.

The chain recombines TRBV7-3 with TRBJ2-7; maybe TRBD1 (6 bases). This CDR3 has 14 residues. Germline CDR1 is SGHTA and CDR2 is FQGTGA. The V end was cut by 5 bases, the J end by 3 bases, with 14 bases between. The CDR3: CASSPMGAGYEQYF. CDR3 bases: TGTGCCAGCAGCCCCATGGGGGCGGGCTACGAGCAGTACTTC.

This chain links TRBV29-1 with TRBJ2-1, with 7 bases matching TRBD1. Germline CDR1 reads SQVTM; CDR2 reads ANQGSEA. With V trimmed by 4 bases and J by 12 bases, 6 bases remained unmatched. CDR3 length: 11 amino acids. The DNA of the CDR3 is TGCAGCGTTGGACAGGGCGCCAGGCAGTTCTTC. Protein product: CSVGQGARQFF.

This chain links TRBV5-1 with TRBJ2-5; TRBD1 matches 10 bases. The J call may be in error: the DNA end matches TRBJ2-7 better. This CDR3 region has 16 residues. The germline V gene has CDR1 SGHRS and CDR2 YFSETQ. CDR3: CASSLYPRDRGYEQYF. CDR3 sequence (DNA): TGCGCCAGCAGCTTGTACCCGCGGGACAGGGGTTACGAGCAGTACTTC.

The chain links TRBV11-3 to TRBJ2-5; 7 nucleotides agree with TRBD1. V lost 11 bases and J lost 2; bases outside the gene matches: 2. The CDR3 is 11 residues long. Germline V gene data show CDR1 as SGHNT and CDR2 as YENEEA. CDR3 coding DNA: TGTGCCTCGGGACAGCAAGAGACCCAGTACTTC. Protein: CASGQQETQYF.

This chain joins TRBV7-9 and TRBJ2-7; 7 nucleotides agree with TRBD1. Looked up from germline, CDR1 is SEHNR and CDR2 is FQNEAQ (reference sequence). The length of the CDR3 is 14 residues. V gave up 3 bases and J gave up 6 bases; unmatched junction bases: 8. CDR3 sequence reads: CASSFETGSGEQYF. DNA for the CDR3: TGTGCCAGCAGCTTTGAGACAGGGTCTGGCGAGCAGTACTTC.

About this clone itself: Other DNA sequences of this sample code for an identical CDR3. The V call is TRBV15, the J call TRBJ1-1; D is unclear. The germline V gene has CDR1 LNHNV and CDR2 YYDKDF (reference sequence). V lost 1 base to trimming and J lost 7 bases, with 13 bases between them. The CDR3 totals 14 residues. The CDR3, as DNA: TGTGCCACCAGCAGAGTAAGGGTCGGAGGTGAAGCTTTCTTT. It codes for CATSRVRVGGEAFF.

The genes are TRBV7-8 and TRBJ2-5; D call uncertain. V lost 1 base and J 2 bases, leaving 11 bases between the germline ends. This CDR3 is built from 15 residues. The germline V gene has CDR1 SGHVS and CDR2 FQNEAQ. This CDR3 reads CASSLERGWQETQYF. The CDR3 coding sequence is TGTGCCAGCAGCTTAGAACGAGGTTGGCAAGAGACCCAGTACTTC.

In DNA form, the CDR3 reads TGTGCCAGCAGCCAAGACGGGAGCACAGATACGCAGTATTTT. Its protein product is CASSQDGSTDTQYF. The chain recombines TRBV4-2 with TRBJ2-3, with no clear D. CDR1 and CDR2 from the germline V gene are LGHNA and YNFKEQ. The CDR3 spans 14 residues. Trimming took 0 bases from V and 0 from J, leaving 4 bases between them.

The chain combines TRBV7-3 with TRBJ1-2, with D possibly matching TRBD1 (6 bases). The length of the CDR3 is 14 residues. The germline V gene has CDR1 SGHTA and CDR2 FQGTGA. V was shortened by 3 bases and J by 1 base, with 9 bases between the two germline ends. Written as DNA, the CDR3 is TGTGCCAGCAGCTTGGACAGTCTTAACTATGGCTACACCTTC. Translation gives CASSLDSLNYGYTF.

The table lists this clone with a count of one. The rearrangement uses TRBV7-3 and TRBJ1-1; D is ambiguous. CDR1 and CDR2 (germline): SGHTA, FQGTGA. The length of the CDR3 is 13 residues. V dropped 5 bases and J dropped 1 base, with 8 bases sitting between them. CDR3 nucleotides: TGTGCCAGCAGCCTCAACAAGAACACTGAAGCTTTCTTT. Residues: CASSLNKNTEAFF.

The chain carries TRBV28 and TRBJ1-2, with TRBD1 matching over 10 bases. Per the germline V gene, CDR1 is MDHEN and CDR2 is SYDVKM. The CDR3 sequence is 15 residues long. Trimming at V came to 3 bases and at J to 5 bases, leaving 6 bases not matched to a gene. CDR3 loop: CASSLRQGAGYGYTF. CDR3 nucleotide sequence: TGTGCCAGCAGTTTGCGACAGGGGGCGGGATATGGCTACACCTTC.

The chain couples TRBV29-1 to TRBJ2-7; 7 bases match TRBD2. Trimming removed 4 bases from V and 2 bases from J; junction bases left unmatched: 5. Germline V lookup: CDR1 SQVTM, CDR2 ANQGSEA. The CDR3 sequence is 13 residues long. CDR3 region: CSVVWREPYEQYF. Written as DNA, the CDR3 is TGCAGCGTTGTGTGGCGGGAGCCCTACGAGCAGTACTTC.

This chain connects TRBV28 to TRBJ2-7, with 12 positions matching TRBD2. Unmatched junction bases numbered 2, after V lost 3 bases and J lost 2 bases. This CDR3 has 15 amino acids. Germline CDR1 and CDR2: MDHEN and SYDVKM. The CDR3 DNA reads as TGTGCCAGCAGTTTCCGACTAGCGGGAGCCTACGAGCAGTACTTC. Protein: CASSFRLAGAYEQYF.